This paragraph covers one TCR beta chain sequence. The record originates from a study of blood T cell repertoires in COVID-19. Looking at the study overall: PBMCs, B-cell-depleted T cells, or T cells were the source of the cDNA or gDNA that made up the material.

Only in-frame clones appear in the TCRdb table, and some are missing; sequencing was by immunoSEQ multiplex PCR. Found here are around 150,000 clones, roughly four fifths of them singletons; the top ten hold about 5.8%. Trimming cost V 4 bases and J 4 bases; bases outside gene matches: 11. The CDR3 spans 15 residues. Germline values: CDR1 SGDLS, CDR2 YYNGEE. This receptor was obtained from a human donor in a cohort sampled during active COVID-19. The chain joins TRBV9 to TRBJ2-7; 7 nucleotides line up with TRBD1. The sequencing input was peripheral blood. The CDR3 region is CASSNRGGLWYEQYF. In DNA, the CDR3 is TGTGCCAGCAGCAACAGGGGCGGCCTTTGGTACGAGCAGTACTTC.